This T cell receptor (beta chain) was sequenced for a study of cytomegalovirus exposure and HLA in healthy donors. Looking at the study overall: HLA-typed donors contributed around 88 million unique TCRs, which were held in an early data release.

CDR1 is SGDLS, CDR2 YYNGEE, per germline. V lost 0 bases and J 1 base, leaving 7 bases between the germline ends. CDR3 length equals 14 residues. Study-level results: Listed as cytomegalovirus-associated were around 160 TCR beta chains.

To note about this clone: Its antigen is not known.

PCR primers comprised 60 Vbeta and 13 Jbeta primers. Sequencing was performed with immunoSEQ multiplex PCR; in TCRdb, only in-frame clones are kept and a portion is missing. The table includes 150,000 to 200,000 clones, roughly 13% detected once. J is TRBJ1-1 and V is TRBV9; no firm D call. The sample was PBMCs. This receptor was taken from a man aged 50 to 60 in good health and CMV-seropositive. CDR3 in amino acids: CASSVGGSNTEAFF. CDR3 coding DNA: TGTGCCAGCAGCGTAGGAGGATCGAACACTGAAGCTTTCTTT.